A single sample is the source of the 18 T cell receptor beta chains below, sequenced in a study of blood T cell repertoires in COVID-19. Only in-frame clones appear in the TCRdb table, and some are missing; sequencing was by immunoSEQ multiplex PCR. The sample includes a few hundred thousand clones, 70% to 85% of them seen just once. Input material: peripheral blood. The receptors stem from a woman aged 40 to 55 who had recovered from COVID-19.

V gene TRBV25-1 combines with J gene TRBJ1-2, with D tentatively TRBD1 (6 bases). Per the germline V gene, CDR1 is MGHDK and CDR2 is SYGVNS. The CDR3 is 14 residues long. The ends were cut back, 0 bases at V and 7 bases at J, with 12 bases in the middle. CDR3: CASSEYLGAGGYTF. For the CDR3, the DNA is TGTGCCAGCAGTGAATATCTGGGGGCAGGTGGCTACACCTTC.

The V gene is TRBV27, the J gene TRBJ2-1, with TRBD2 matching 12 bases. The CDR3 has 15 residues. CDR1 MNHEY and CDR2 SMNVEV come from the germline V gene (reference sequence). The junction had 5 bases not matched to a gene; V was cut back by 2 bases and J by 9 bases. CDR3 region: CASSLRTSGVGEQFF. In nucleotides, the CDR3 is TGTGCCAGCAGTTTACGGACTAGCGGGGTTGGTGAGCAGTTCTTC.

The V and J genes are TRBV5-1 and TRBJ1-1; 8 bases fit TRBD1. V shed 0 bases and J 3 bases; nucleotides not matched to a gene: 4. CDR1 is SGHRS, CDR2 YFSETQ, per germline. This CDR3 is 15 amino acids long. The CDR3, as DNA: TGCGCCAGCAGCTTGGGACAGGGGATTTACACTGAAGCTTTCTTT. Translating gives CASSLGQGIYTEAFF. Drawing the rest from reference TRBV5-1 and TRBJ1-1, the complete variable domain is KAGVTQTPRYLIKTRGQQVTLSCSPISGHRSVSWYQQTPGQGLQFLFEYFSETQRNKGNFPGRFSGRQFSNSRSEMNVSTLELGDSALYLCASSLGQGIYTEAFFGQGTRLTVV.

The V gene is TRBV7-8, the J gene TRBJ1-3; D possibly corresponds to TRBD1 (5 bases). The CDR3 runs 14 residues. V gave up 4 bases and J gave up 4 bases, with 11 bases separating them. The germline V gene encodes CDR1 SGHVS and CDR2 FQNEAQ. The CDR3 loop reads CASSSTRTGNTIYF. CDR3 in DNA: TGTGCCAGCAGCTCAACGAGGACAGGAAACACCATATATTTT.

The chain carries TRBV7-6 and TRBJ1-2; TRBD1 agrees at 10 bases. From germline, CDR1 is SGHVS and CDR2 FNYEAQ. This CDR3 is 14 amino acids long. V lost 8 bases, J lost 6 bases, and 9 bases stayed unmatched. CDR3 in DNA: TGTGCCAGCCCCCAAACCGGGACAGGGGATGGCTACACCTTC. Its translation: CASPQTGTGDGYTF.

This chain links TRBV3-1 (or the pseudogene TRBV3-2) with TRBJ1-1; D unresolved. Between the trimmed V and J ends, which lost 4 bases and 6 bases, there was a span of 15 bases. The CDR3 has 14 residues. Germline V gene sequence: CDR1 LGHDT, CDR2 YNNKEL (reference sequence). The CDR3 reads CASSPLDLRAEAFF. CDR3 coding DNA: TGTGCCAGCAGCCCCCTCGATTTGCGGGCTGAAGCTTTCTTT.

CDR3 nucleotides: TGTGCCAGCAGTGACTCCCACAGGGGGACTGAAGCTTTCTTT. Its translation is CASSDSHRGTEAFF. This chain uses TRBV6-4 with TRBJ1-1, with 8 bases that match TRBD1. The V gene's germline CDR1 is MRHNA and CDR2 SNTAGT. This CDR3 has 14 residues. With V trimmed by 0 bases and J by 5 bases, 2 bases remained unmatched.

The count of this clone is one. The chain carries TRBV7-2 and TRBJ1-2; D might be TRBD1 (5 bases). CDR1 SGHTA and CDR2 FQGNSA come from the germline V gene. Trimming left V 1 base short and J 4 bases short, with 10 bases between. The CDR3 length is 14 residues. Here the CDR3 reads CASSLEGSGYGYTF. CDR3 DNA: TGTGCCAGCAGCTTAGAGGGGTCGGGCTATGGCTACACCTTC.

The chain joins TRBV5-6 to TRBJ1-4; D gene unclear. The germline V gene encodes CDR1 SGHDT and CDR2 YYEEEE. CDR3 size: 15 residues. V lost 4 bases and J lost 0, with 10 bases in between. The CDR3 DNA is TGTGCCAGCAGCAGTCAGTTCGCAACTAATGAAAAACTGTTTTTT. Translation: CASSSQFATNEKLFF.

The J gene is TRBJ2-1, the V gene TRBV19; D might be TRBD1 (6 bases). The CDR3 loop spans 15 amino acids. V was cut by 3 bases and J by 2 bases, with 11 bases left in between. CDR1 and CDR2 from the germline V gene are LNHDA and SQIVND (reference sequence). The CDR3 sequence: CASSIAGGPYNEQFF. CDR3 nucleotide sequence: TGTGCCAGTAGTATCGCTGGGGGCCCCTACAATGAGCAGTTCTTC.

DNA for the CDR3: TGTGCCAGCAGTGGCCCGAGGTCTGCTGGGGGGTCTGGAAACACCATATATTTT. Translating it yields CASSGPRSAGGSGNTIYF. This rearrangement joins TRBV6-1 to TRBJ1-3; a weak D match, TRBD1 (5 bases). Germline assignment: CDR1 MNHNS and CDR2 SASEGT. This CDR3 contains 18 residues. V was shortened by 4 bases and J by 1 base, with 20 bases between the two germline ends.

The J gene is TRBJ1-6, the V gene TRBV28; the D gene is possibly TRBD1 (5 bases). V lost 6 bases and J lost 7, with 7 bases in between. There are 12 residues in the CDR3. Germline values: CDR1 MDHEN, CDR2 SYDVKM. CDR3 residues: CASRSGNSPLHF. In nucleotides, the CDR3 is TGTGCCAGCAGGTCAGGGAATTCACCCCTCCACTTT. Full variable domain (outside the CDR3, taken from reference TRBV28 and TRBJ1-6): DVKVTQSSRYLVKRTGEKVFLECVQDMDHENMFWYRQDPGLGLRLIYFSYDVKMKEKGDIPEGYSVSREKKERFSLILESASTNQTSMYLCASRSGNSPLHFGNGTRLTVT.

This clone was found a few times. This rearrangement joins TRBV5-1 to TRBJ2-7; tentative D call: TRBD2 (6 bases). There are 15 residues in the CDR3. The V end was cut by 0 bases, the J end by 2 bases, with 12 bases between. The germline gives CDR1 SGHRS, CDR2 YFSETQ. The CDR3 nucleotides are TGCGCCAGCAGCTTGGAGGCGGGGACTCCCTACGAGCAGTACTTC. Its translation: CASSLEAGTPYEQYF. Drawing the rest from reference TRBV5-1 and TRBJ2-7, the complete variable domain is KAGVTQTPRYLIKTRGQQVTLSCSPISGHRSVSWYQQTPGQGLQFLFEYFSETQRNKGNFPGRFSGRQFSNSRSEMNVSTLELGDSALYLCASSLEAGTPYEQYFGPGTRLTVT.

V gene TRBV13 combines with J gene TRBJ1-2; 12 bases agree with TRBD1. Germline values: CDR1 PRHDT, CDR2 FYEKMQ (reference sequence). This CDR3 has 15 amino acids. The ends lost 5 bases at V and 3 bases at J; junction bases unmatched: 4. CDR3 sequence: CASSTGQGAHYGYTF. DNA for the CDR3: TGTGCCAGCAGCACGGGACAGGGGGCTCACTATGGCTACACCTTC.

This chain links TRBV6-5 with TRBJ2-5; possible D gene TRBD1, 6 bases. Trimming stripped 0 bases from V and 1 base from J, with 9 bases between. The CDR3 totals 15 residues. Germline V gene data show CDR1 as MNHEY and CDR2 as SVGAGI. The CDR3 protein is CASSYSRGTQETQYF. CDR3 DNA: TGTGCCAGCAGTTACTCGAGGGGGACCCAAGAGACCCAGTACTTC.

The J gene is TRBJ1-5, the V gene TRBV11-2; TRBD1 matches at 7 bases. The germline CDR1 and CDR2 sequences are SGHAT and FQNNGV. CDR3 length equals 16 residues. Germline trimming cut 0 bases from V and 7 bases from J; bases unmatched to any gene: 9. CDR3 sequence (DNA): TGTGCCAGCAGCTTAGATGTCTCAGGGGGGAGGCAGCCCCAGCATTTT. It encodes CASSLDVSGGRQPQHF. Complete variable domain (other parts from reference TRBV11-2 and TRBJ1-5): EAGVAQSPRYKIIEKRQSVAFWCNPISGHATLYWYQQILGQGPKLLIQFQNNGVVDDSQLPKDRFSAERLKGVDSTLKIQPAKLEDSAVYLCASSLDVSGGRQPQHFGDGTRLSIL.

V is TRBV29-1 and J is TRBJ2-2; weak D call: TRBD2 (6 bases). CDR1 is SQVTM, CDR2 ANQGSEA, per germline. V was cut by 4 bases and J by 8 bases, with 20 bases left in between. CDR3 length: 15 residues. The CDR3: CSVAVLGLTGGELFF. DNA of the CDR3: TGCAGCGTTGCGGTATTGGGACTCACGGGGGGGGAGCTGTTTTTT.

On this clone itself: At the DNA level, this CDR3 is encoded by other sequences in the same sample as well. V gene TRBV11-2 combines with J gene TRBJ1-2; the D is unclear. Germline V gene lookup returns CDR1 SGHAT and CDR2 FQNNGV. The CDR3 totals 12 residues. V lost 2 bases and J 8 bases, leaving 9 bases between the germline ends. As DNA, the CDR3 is TGTGCCAGCAGCTTATCCGGGTACGGCTACACCTTC. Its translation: CASSLSGYGYTF. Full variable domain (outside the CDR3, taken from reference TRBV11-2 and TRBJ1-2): EAGVAQSPRYKIIEKRQSVAFWCNPISGHATLYWYQQILGQGPKLLIQFQNNGVVDDSQLPKDRFSAERLKGVDSTLKIQPAKLEDSAVYLCASSLSGYGYTFGSGTRLTVV.